This T cell receptor beta chain originates from a study of chronic HIV infection and antiretroviral therapy (dated by TCRdb to the mid-2010s). With regard to this clonotype: Its target antigen remains unknown. Base-call qualities are not available, and no considerably larger clone is one nucleotide away.

CDR3 length: 14 amino acids, cysteine to phenylalanine. The CDR3 DNA has 42 bases and is translated from base 1. The germline V gene encodes CDR1 MDHEN and CDR2 SYDVKM. Cut back by 4 bases and 5 bases, the V and J ends lie 13 bases apart. The library relied on 5' RACE. The instrument given in TCRdb is Illumina MiSeq. Clones were called with MiXCR by TCRdb after fastp trimmed the public reads at Q25, and only in-frame beta chains were retained. Identical CDR3 proteins give one entry, which carries the most common genes and DNA. The sample table contains 40,000 to 60,000 distinct CDR3 sequences; only one count was recorded for about 20% of them. Over 2.5% of the sample is taken by the ten largest.

The sequence was obtained from an adult who had HIV and had not received antiretroviral therapy, or was an uninfected healthy control (not recorded which). The specimen sequenced was peripheral blood. The chain links TRBV28 with TRBJ2-3, and the D gene may be TRBD2, 7 bases matching. In nucleotides, the sequence is TGTGCCAGCAGTTCACAGGGAGGGAGAGATACGCAGTATTTT. Its protein product is CASSSQGGRDTQYF. Outside the CDR3, residues come from the reference TRBV28 and TRBJ2-3 proteins, so the full variable domain is: DVKVTQSSRYLVKRTGEKVFLECVQDMDHENMFWYRQDPGLGLRLIYFSYDVKMKEKGDIPEGYSVSREKKERFSLILESASTNQTSMYLCASSSQGGRDTQYFGPGTRLTVL.